This T cell receptor beta chain is from a study of Tregs in tolerant kidney transplant recipients. This clone was counted once. The germline V and J ends were trimmed by 2 bases and 5 bases, with 12 bases remaining between them. This CDR3 region has 15 residues. Germline V gene lookup returns CDR1 MNHNS and CDR2 SASEGT. The assay was immunoSEQ multiplex PCR, and TCRdb's table has in-frame clones only and misses some. This table holds tens of thousands of clones, around 90% found once. The source of this sequence is a human donor who received a combined kidney and bone marrow transplant. This chain connects TRBV6-1 to TRBJ2-2, with D maybe TRBD2 (6 bases). This specimen consisted of CD4+ T cells from blood, obtained before the transplant. The CDR3 here is CASSELGSGTGELFF. DNA of the CDR3: TGTGCCAGCAGTGAACTCGGGAGTGGTACCGGGGAGCTGTTTTTT.